Listed below are T cell receptor beta chains from one sample, sequenced in a study of blood T cell repertoires in COVID-19. Profiled with immunoSEQ multiplex PCR; TCRdb holds only in-frame clones, not every one. This sample carries a few hundred thousand clones, about 91% of them seen once, and the ten largest clones take 8.9%. The sample consisted of PBMCs or T cells enriched from blood (not recorded which). The receptors come from a woman in her late teens or twenties who had recovered from COVID-19. Both conserved end residues are part of each CDR3.

TRBJ1-1,TRBV7-3,CASSLFPLPPRVTGPLTEAFF
TRBJ1-1,TRBV27,CASSRNGQGTEAFF
TRBJ2-3,TRBV19,CASSVGGDTDTQYF
TRBJ1-1,TRBV24-1,CATRDTEAFF
TRBJ2-1,TRBV9,CASSPNQAGVGEQFF
TRBJ2-5,TRBV5-4,CASSLVGLGEETQYF
TRBJ2-5,TRBV5-6,CASTTGLAKETQYF
TRBJ1-2,TRBV4-1,CASSQDGFWVEKKGYTF
TRBJ2-7,TRBV9,CASRHPGTGREQYF
TRBJ2-7,TRBV6-5,CASRLNTLYEQYF
TRBJ2-7,TRBV7-2,CASSLGRDRGAYEQYF
TRBJ1-4,TRBV7-2,CASRTPGVDEKLFF
TRBJ2-2,TRBV4-2,CASSPDRNTGELFF
TRBJ2-3,TRBV7-9,CASSFSSTAVTDTQYF
TRBJ2-2,TRBV11-3,CASSLGTANTGELFF
TRBJ2-5,TRBV6-1,CASSQLATGETQYF
TRBJ1-6,TRBV28,CASSRGQASSPLHF
TRBJ2-5,TRBV5-4,CASSLERATKAGETQYF
TRBJ2-2,TRBV2,CASQQSGGGTGELFF
TRBJ2-1,TRBV19,CASSISSGGELYNEQFF
TRBJ1-1,TRBV7-2,CASSEWAGSNTEAFF
TRBJ1-1,TRBV13,CASSLVTGNTEAFF
TRBJ1-5,TRBV19,CASSTFYSNQPQHF
TRBJ2-1,TRBV12-3/TRBV12-4,CASSRTSGRMFF
TRBJ2-7,TRBV18,CASSPPGQRYEQYF
TRBJ1-1,TRBV5-6,CASNQGPPSTEAFF
TRBJ1-5,TRBV4-1,CASSQAYRTGQRQPQHF
TRBJ1-6,TRBV27,CASSHTGNNSPPHF
TRBJ2-1,TRBV27,CASRRNVGEQFF
TRBJ1-4,TRBV4-1,CASSQDLNLGRGLEKLFF
TRBJ2-3,TRBV7-9,CASSLVLGGFTDTQYF
TRBJ1-4,TRBV18,CASSPLQGANEKLFF
TRBJ1-1,TRBV18,CASSLGRQGNTEAFF
TRBJ1-5,TRBV18,CASSPLNPGDNQPQHF
TRBJ1-2,TRBV5-6,CASSLGQGTNYGYTF
TRBJ1-6,TRBV14,CASSAGDTATDHNSPLHF
TRBJ1-2,TRBV19,CASSIQITNYGYTF
TRBJ1-2,TRBV29-1,CSAGTDYGYTF